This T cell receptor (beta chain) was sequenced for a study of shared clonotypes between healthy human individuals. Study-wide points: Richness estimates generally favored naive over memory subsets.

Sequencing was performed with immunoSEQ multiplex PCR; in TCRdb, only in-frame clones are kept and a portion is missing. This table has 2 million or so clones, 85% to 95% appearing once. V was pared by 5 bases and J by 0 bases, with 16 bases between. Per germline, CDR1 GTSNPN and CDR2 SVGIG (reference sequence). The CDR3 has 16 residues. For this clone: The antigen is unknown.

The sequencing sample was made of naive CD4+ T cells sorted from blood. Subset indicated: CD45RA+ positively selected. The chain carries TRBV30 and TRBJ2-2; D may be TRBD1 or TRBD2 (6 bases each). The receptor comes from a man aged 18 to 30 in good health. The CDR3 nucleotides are TGTGCCTGGGACCGGGGGACAACGACGAACACCGGGGAGCTGTTTTTT. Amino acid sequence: CAWDRGTTTNTGELFF.